Below, 27 T cell receptor beta chains from the same sample are listed, as sequenced in a study of CD8 T cell repertoires and HIV-1 epitope variants. Only in-frame clones appear in the TCRdb table, and some are missing; sequencing was by immunoSEQ multiplex PCR. The data contain 2,500 to 3,000 clones, 73% of them seen just once; the ten biggest clones take up 40% to 50%. Antigen specificity for these receptors is unknown. Source material: cultured CD8+ T cells derived from PBMCs. Source of these receptors: a male donor with HIV.

The genes are TRBV4-1 and TRBJ2-2; no clear D. With 1 base removed from V and 5 bases from J, the gap between germline ends came to 8 bases. The CDR3 covers 14 residues. The germline gives CDR1 MGHRA, CDR2 YSYEKL. CDR3: CASSQGLLTGELFF. The CDR3 DNA is TGCGCCAGCAGCCAAGGACTCCTTACCGGGGAGCTGTTTTTT.

This chain joins TRBV10-2 and TRBJ2-1; D call uncertain. V lost 4 bases and J 8 bases, leaving 6 bases between the germline ends. The CDR3 sequence is 11 residues long. In germline, CDR1 is WSHSY, CDR2 SAAADI. The CDR3, as DNA: TGCGCCAGCAGTGCCTTGGATGAGCAGTTCTTC. It is translated as CASSALDEQFF.

The rearrangement links TRBV27 to TRBJ2-2; 11 bases map to TRBD2. V lost 3 bases, J lost 2 bases, and 8 bases stayed unmatched. The CDR3 runs 18 residues. Germline V gene data show CDR1 as MNHEY and CDR2 as SMNVEV (reference sequence). In DNA form, the CDR3 reads TGTGCCAGCAGTTTTACGACTAGCGGGAACTTAAACACCGGGGAGCTGTTTTTT. It codes for CASSFTTSGNLNTGELFF.

The chain uses TRBV29-1 and TRBJ2-1, with D tentatively TRBD1 (5 bases). The CDR3 is 11 residues long. Germline V gene sequence: CDR1 SQVTM, CDR2 ANQGSEA. The CDR3 spells CSGAAYNEQFF. The CDR3 nucleotides read TGCAGTGGGGCGGCCTACAATGAGCAGTTCTTC.

The chain recombines TRBV19 with TRBJ1-1; D uncertain. Trimming left V 1 base short and J 1 base short, with 10 bases between. This CDR3 is built from 15 residues. CDR1 LNHDA and CDR2 SQIVND come from the germline V gene (reference sequence). CDR3 region: CASSIGLGRNTEAFF. The CDR3 DNA is TGTGCCAGTAGTATAGGTTTAGGGAGGAACACTGAAGCTTTCTTT.

The genes are TRBV2 and TRBJ2-7; possibly TRBD1 for D (6 bases). Germline V gene lookup returns CDR1 SNHLY and CDR2 FYNNEI. This CDR3 contains 14 residues. Trimming stripped 7 bases from V and 3 bases from J, with 16 bases between. As DNA, the CDR3 is TGTGCCAGCACCGATGATCAGGGGAACTACGAGCAGTACTTC. This encodes CASTDDQGNYEQYF.

The rearrangement links TRBV6-6 to TRBJ1-1; the D is unclear. CDR1 MNHNY and CDR2 SVGAGI come from the germline V gene (reference sequence). CDR3 length equals 14 residues. With 1 base removed from V and 0 bases from J, the gap between germline ends came to 6 bases. The CDR3 sequence: CASSYLDMNTEAFF. As DNA, the CDR3 is TGTGCCAGCAGTTACTTGGATATGAACACTGAAGCTTTCTTT.

This chain joins TRBV10-3 and TRBJ2-5; a possible D gene is TRBD1 (7 bases). CDR1 ENHRY and CDR2 SYGVKD come from the germline V gene. The ends were cut back, 6 bases at V and 4 bases at J, with 15 bases in the middle. CDR3 length: 14 amino acids. Here the CDR3 DNA reads TGTGCCATCAGAACCGACCAGGGGGGAGAGACCCAGTACTTC. Translated: CAIRTDQGGETQYF.

The chain links TRBV7-9 to TRBJ2-1, with D tentatively TRBD2 (6 bases). CDR3 length: 13 amino acids. V was shortened by 5 bases and J by 7 bases, with 12 bases between the two germline ends. The germline gives CDR1 SEHNR, CDR2 FQNEAQ (reference sequence). The CDR3 sequence is CASSHGTENEQFF. The CDR3 DNA is TGTGCCAGCAGCCACGGGACTGAGAATGAGCAGTTCTTC.

V gene TRBV6-5 combines with J gene TRBJ2-7; TRBD1 is a possible D gene (6 bases). The germline CDR1 and CDR2 sequences are MNHEY and SVGAGI. This CDR3 is 14 amino acids long. The V end was cut by 5 bases, the J end by 3 bases, with 14 bases between. CDR3 DNA sequence: TGTGCCAGCAGTGCTCGGGACAACGGCTACGAGCAGTACTTC. Its protein is CASSARDNGYEQYF.

The rearrangement uses TRBV19 and TRBJ2-3, with 9 bases lining up with TRBD2. J was trimmed by 5 bases and V by 1 base; bases with no gene match: 4. The CDR3 spans 15 residues. Per germline, CDR1 LNHDA and CDR2 SQIVND (reference sequence). The CDR3 region is CASSIVAGAVDTQYF. CDR3 nucleotide sequence: TGTGCCAGTAGTATAGTAGCGGGAGCAGTAGATACGCAGTATTTT.

The chain employs TRBV28 and TRBJ2-1; D may be TRBD1 (5 bases). The CDR3 loop spans 15 amino acids. V was trimmed by 6 bases and J by 4 bases, leaving 16 bases between them. In germline, CDR1 is MDHEN, CDR2 SYDVKM. Here the CDR3 reads CASRPRQPDYNEQFF. Written as DNA, the CDR3 is TGTGCCAGCAGACCTAGACAGCCTGATTACAATGAGCAGTTCTTC.

This rearrangement joins TRBV11-1 to TRBJ2-7; 8 bases line up with TRBD2. The CDR3 runs 14 residues. The V gene's germline CDR1 is SGHAT and CDR2 FQDESV (reference sequence). Germline trimming cut 5 bases from V and 2 bases from J; bases unmatched to any gene: 5. CDR3 residues: CASSHGGGPYEQYF. The CDR3 nucleotides read TGTGCCAGCAGCCACGGGGGGGGCCCCTACGAGCAGTACTTC. The variable domain in full, with the rest retrieved from reference TRBV11-1 and TRBJ2-7, is EAEVAQSPRYKITEKSQAVAFWCDPISGHATLYWYRQILGQGPELLVQFQDESVVDDSQLPKDRFSAERLKGVDSTLKIQPAELGDSAMYLCASSHGGGPYEQYFGPGTRLTVT.

This chain connects TRBV7-9 to TRBJ2-1; unclear D gene. V lost 6 bases and J 10 bases, leaving 22 bases between the germline ends. CDR1 SEHNR and CDR2 FQNEAQ come from the germline V gene (reference sequence). CDR3 length equals 15 residues. The chain's CDR3 is CASRSTGYSESEQFF. The CDR3 nucleotides are TGTGCCAGCAGATCCACGGGTTACTCCGAGAGCGAGCAGTTCTTC. Combining the CDR3 with reference TRBV7-9 and TRBJ2-1 gives the whole variable domain DTGVSQNPRHKITKRGQNVTFRCDPISEHNRLYWYRQTLGQGPEFLTYFQNEAQLEKSRLLSDRFSAERPKGSFSTLEIQRTEQGDSAMYLCASRSTGYSESEQFFGPGTRLTVL.

This chain connects TRBV10-2 to TRBJ2-3; no definite D call. Trimming took off 0 bases at V and 1 base at J, with 11 bases between the two ends. The CDR3 loop spans 16 amino acids. The germline V gene encodes CDR1 WSHSY and CDR2 SAAADI. Here the CDR3 DNA reads TGCGCCAGCAGTGAGTCGCTGAGACTTGGCACAGATACGCAGTATTTT. This codes for CASSESLRLGTDTQYF.

In its sample, this clone was seen a few times. V gene TRBV7-9 combines with J gene TRBJ1-2, with a tentative D call TRBD1 (6 bases). The CDR3 is made up of 15 amino acids. Trimming pared 1 base from V and 9 bases from J, leaving 18 bases between. Germline-derived CDR1 and CDR2 are SEHNR and FQNEAQ (reference sequence). DNA for the CDR3: TGTGCCAGCAGCTTAGACAGGGAGCCCCCGGGAAGCTACACCTTC. It is translated as CASSLDREPPGSYTF. The full variable domain, completed using reference TRBV7-9 and TRBJ1-2, is DTGVSQNPRHKITKRGQNVTFRCDPISEHNRLYWYRQTLGQGPEFLTYFQNEAQLEKSRLLSDRFSAERPKGSFSTLEIQRTEQGDSAMYLCASSLDREPPGSYTFGSGTRLTVV.

V and J are TRBV13 and TRBJ2-3; the match to TRBD1 covers 9 bases. Per the germline V gene, CDR1 is PRHDT and CDR2 is FYEKMQ (reference sequence). The junction had 2 bases not matched to a gene; V was cut back by 2 bases and J by 2 bases. The CDR3 sequence is 15 residues long. The CDR3 DNA reads TGTGCCAGCAGCTTAAGGGACAGGGCCACAGATACGCAGTATTTT. Protein product: CASSLRDRATDTQYF.

The chain links TRBV6-1 to TRBJ1-5; 10 bases agree with TRBD1. Trimming at V came to 1 base and at J to 8 bases, leaving 5 bases not matched to a gene. The CDR3 extends over 15 amino acids. Germline V gives CDR1 MNHNS, CDR2 SASEGT. DNA for the CDR3: TGTGCCAGCAGTGAAGGACAGGGGGCTGAGAAGCCCCAGCATTTT. It specifies CASSEGQGAEKPQHF.

The sample holds a few counts of this clone. This chain joins TRBV7-7 and TRBJ2-5; D possibly matches TRBD1 or TRBD2 (7 bases each). V was trimmed by 5 bases and J by 2 bases, leaving 15 bases between them. The CDR3 has 15 residues. CDR1 is SSHAT and CDR2 is FNYEAQ in the germline V gene (reference sequence). CDR3 coding DNA: TGTGCCAGCAGCCAGGGGGGGGCTGTACAAGAGACCCAGTACTTC. Amino acids: CASSQGGAVQETQYF.

The chain carries TRBV2 and TRBJ2-7; D is uncertain. Trimming took off 2 bases at V and 1 base at J, with 6 bases between the two ends. CDR1 and CDR2 from the germline V gene are SNHLY and FYNNEI. CDR3 size: 13 residues. CDR3 in amino acids: CASSEQPSYEQYF. CDR3 DNA sequence: TGTGCCAGCAGTGAACAGCCTTCCTACGAGCAGTACTTC.

This clone was observed once. J is TRBJ2-5 and V is TRBV7-6; 8 bases line up with TRBD2. Per the germline V gene, CDR1 is SGHVS and CDR2 is FNYEAQ. V trimming: 0 bases; J trimming: 5 bases; junction bases outside the gene matches: 11. CDR3 size: 17 residues. CDR3 nucleotide sequence: TGTGCCAGCAGCTTAGCTTCAGCTGGCGGGGGGACCGAGACCCAGTACTTC. This gives the protein CASSLASAGGGTETQYF.

This clone has a handful of counts. The chain recombines TRBV28 with TRBJ2-7; TRBD1 aligns across 11 bases. The V gene's germline CDR1 is MDHEN and CDR2 SYDVKM. The CDR3 contains 17 residues. The V gene end was trimmed by 3 bases and the J gene end by 2 bases; junction bases not matched to a gene: 9. The CDR3 sequence: CASSFRGTGGHTYEQYF. DNA for the CDR3: TGTGCCAGCAGTTTCAGGGGGACAGGGGGTCATACCTACGAGCAGTACTTC.

V usage is TRBV11-2 and J usage is TRBJ2-2, with 7 bases lining up with TRBD1. The CDR3 runs 16 residues. In germline, CDR1 is SGHAT, CDR2 FQNNGV. V was pared by 0 bases and J by 3 bases, with 4 bases of the junction left unmatched. The CDR3 DNA sequence: TGTGCCAGCAGCTTAGAAGTACAGGGGTACACCGGGGAGCTGTTTTTT. Translating it yields CASSLEVQGYTGELFF.

The chain joins TRBV7-6 to TRBJ2-7; D may be TRBD2 (6 bases). This CDR3 is built from 19 residues. The V end lost 1 base, the J end lost 2 bases, and 24 bases lay between the germline ends. Germline assignment: CDR1 SGHVS and CDR2 FNYEAQ. The CDR3 DNA sequence: TGTGCCAGCAGCTTAGGAGGGTTGGGGTCCAGCGGGCCGGCCTACGAGCAGTACTTC. Translating it yields CASSLGGLGSSGPAYEQYF.

The chain links TRBV6-5 to TRBJ1-4; D remains ambiguous. This CDR3 has 12 amino acids. Trimming pared 5 bases from V and 6 bases from J, leaving 7 bases between. Looked up from germline, CDR1 is MNHEY and CDR2 is SVGAGI. CDR3 residues: CASSDEYEKLFF. In DNA, the CDR3 is TGTGCCAGCAGTGACGAGTATGAAAAACTGTTTTTT.

V is TRBV6-5 and J is TRBJ2-1, with 10 bases aligning to TRBD1. V dropped 2 bases and J dropped 9; count of bases not matched to a gene: 4. The germline CDR1 and CDR2 sequences are MNHEY and SVGAGI. CDR3 length equals 14 residues. CDR3: CASSYGQGVGEQFF. In nucleotides, the CDR3 is TGTGCCAGCAGTTACGGACAGGGGGTAGGTGAGCAGTTCTTC.

This chain uses TRBV13 with TRBJ1-1; possible D gene TRBD1, 6 bases. CDR1 and CDR2 (germline): PRHDT, FYEKMQ (reference sequence). CDR3 length equals 15 residues. Between the trimmed V and J ends, which lost 4 bases and 5 bases, there was a span of 17 bases. This CDR3 reads CASSSSGGGRTEAFF. CDR3 in DNA: TGTGCCAGCAGCTCCTCGGGAGGGGGTAGGACTGAAGCTTTCTTT.